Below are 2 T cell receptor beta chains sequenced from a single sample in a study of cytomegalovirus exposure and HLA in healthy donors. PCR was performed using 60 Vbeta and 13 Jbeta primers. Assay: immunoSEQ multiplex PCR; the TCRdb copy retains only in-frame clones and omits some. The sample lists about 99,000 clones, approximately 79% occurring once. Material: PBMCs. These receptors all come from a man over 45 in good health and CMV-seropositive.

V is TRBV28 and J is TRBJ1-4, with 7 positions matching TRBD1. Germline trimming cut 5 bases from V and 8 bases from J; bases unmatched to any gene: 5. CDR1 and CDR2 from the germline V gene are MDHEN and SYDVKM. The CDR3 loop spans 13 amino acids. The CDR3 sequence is CASSATGVEKLFF. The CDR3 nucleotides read TGTGCCAGCAGTGCAACAGGGGTAGAAAAACTGTTTTTT.

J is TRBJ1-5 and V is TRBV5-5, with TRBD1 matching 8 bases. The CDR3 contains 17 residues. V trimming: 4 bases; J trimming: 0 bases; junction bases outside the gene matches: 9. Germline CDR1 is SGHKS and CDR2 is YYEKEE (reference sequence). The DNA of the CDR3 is TGTGCCAGCAGCCAGGGGACAGGCTCGTATAGCAATCAGCCCCAGCATTTT. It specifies CASSQGTGSYSNQPQHF. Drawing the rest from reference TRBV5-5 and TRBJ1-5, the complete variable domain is DAGVTQSPTHLIKTRGQQVTLRCSPISGHKSVSWYQQVLGQGPQFIFQYYEKEERGRGNFPDRFSARQFPNYSSELNVNALLLGDSALYLCASSQGTGSYSNQPQHFGDGTRLSIL.